A selection of T cell receptor beta chains follows, all from one sample in a study of T cells in Graves' hyperthyroidism and ophthalmopathy. A single record per CDR3 protein comes from TCRdb applying MiXCR to the multiplex PCR reads. The repertoire holds fewer than 700,000 distinct CDR3 sequences, with 15% to 20% as singletons. Source material: blood. The receptors derive from a woman under 30 with Graves' ophthalmopathy. Each CDR3 is given with its conserved first and last residue. The D gene is left open where the match is weak. Clone sizes are given selectively: once, few, many, or a class where the clone is expanded.

CDR3nt: TGTGCCAGCAGCCCGTATAGCGGAGCGGGGGAGACCCAGTACTTC
CDR3aa: CASSPYSGAGETQYF
d_gene: TRBD2
j_gene: TRBJ2-5
v_gene: TRBV12-3/TRBV12-4
abundance: once

CDR3nt: TGCAGTGCTAGGGACAGCTCGGGACCCAATGAGCAGTTCTTC
CDR3aa: CSARDSSGPNEQFF
d_gene: .
j_gene: TRBJ2-1
v_gene: TRBV20-1
abundance: many

CDR3nt: TGTGCCAGTAGTATTGGGGGAGGCCAAGAGACCCAGTACTTC
CDR3aa: CASSIGGGQETQYF
d_gene: .
j_gene: TRBJ2-5
v_gene: TRBV19
abundance: .

CDR3nt: TGTGCCAGCAGTCCGGGACAGGGGCTGGCCAAAAACATTCAGTACTTC
CDR3aa: CASSPGQGLAKNIQYF
d_gene: TRBD1
j_gene: TRBJ2-4
v_gene: TRBV27
abundance: few

CDR3nt: TGTGCCAGCAGTGAAAGGGCGGCGAACACTGAAGCTTTCTTT
CDR3aa: CASSERAANTEAFF
d_gene: .
j_gene: TRBJ1-1
v_gene: TRBV6-1
abundance: many

CDR3nt: TGCAGTGCTAGAATTCGGACGGAGAACTATGGCTACACCTTC
CDR3aa: CSARIRTENYGYTF
d_gene: .
j_gene: TRBJ1-2
v_gene: TRBV20-1
abundance: .

CDR3nt: TGTGCCAGCAGCTTACGCGTCAGGGACTCCTACGAGCAGTACTTC
CDR3aa: CASSLRVRDSYEQYF
d_gene: .
j_gene: TRBJ2-7
v_gene: TRBV13
abundance: many

CDR3nt: TGTGCCAGCAGCCCCCATTATGATGAAAAACTGTTTTTT
CDR3aa: CASSPHYDEKLFF
d_gene: .
j_gene: TRBJ1-4
v_gene: TRBV7-9
abundance: .

CDR3nt: TGCGCCAGCAGCCAACATGCACTTTCATATCAGCCCCAGCATTTT
CDR3aa: CASSQHALSYQPQHF
d_gene: .
j_gene: TRBJ1-5
v_gene: TRBV4-1
abundance: .

CDR3nt: TGTGCCAGCAGCGTAGGACTGACAGGTTACGAGCAGTACTTC
CDR3aa: CASSVGLTGYEQYF
d_gene: .
j_gene: TRBJ2-7
v_gene: TRBV9
abundance: many

CDR3nt: TGTGCCAGCAGCCCTCCCCGACAGGGAGACGAGCAGTACTTC
CDR3aa: CASSPPRQGDEQYF
d_gene: TRBD1
j_gene: TRBJ2-7
v_gene: TRBV7-2
abundance: many

CDR3nt: TGTGCCACCTCCCCCAGGGGTGAGGGCAATCAGCCCCAGCATTTT
CDR3aa: CATSPRGEGNQPQHF
d_gene: .
j_gene: TRBJ1-5
v_gene: TRBV6-1
abundance: many

CDR3nt: TGTGCCAGCAGCGTAGAGGGACAGCGTAATTCACCCCTCCACTTT
CDR3aa: CASSVEGQRNSPLHF
d_gene: TRBD1
j_gene: TRBJ1-6
v_gene: TRBV9
abundance: .

CDR3nt: TGTGCCAGCAGTTTAGGGACTAGCGGGAGCAACAATGAGCAGTTCTTC
CDR3aa: CASSLGTSGSNNEQFF
d_gene: TRBD2
j_gene: TRBJ2-1
v_gene: TRBV27
abundance: many

CDR3nt: TGTGCCAGCAGTAGCGGGACAGGGCATCCTAATGAAAAACTGTTTTTT
CDR3aa: CASSSGTGHPNEKLFF
d_gene: TRBD1
j_gene: TRBJ1-4
v_gene: TRBV6-1
abundance: many

CDR3nt: TGCGCCAGCACCCCGTCAGCGAACACTGAAGCTTTCTTT
CDR3aa: CASTPSANTEAFF
d_gene: .
j_gene: TRBJ1-1
v_gene: TRBV4-1
abundance: many

CDR3nt: TGTGCCAGCAGTGAATCGGGTAGCGGGGCGGTTAATGAGCAGTTCTTC
CDR3aa: CASSESGSGAVNEQFF
d_gene: TRBD2
j_gene: TRBJ2-1
v_gene: TRBV6-1
abundance: many

CDR3nt: TGTGCCAGCAGCTTAGAACTAGCCAATCTCTACAATGAGCAGTTCTTC
CDR3aa: CASSLELANLYNEQFF
d_gene: .
j_gene: TRBJ2-1
v_gene: TRBV11-2
abundance: many

CDR3nt: TGTGCCAGTAGTGAAGACAGGGACGTAAACACTGAAGCTTTCTTT
CDR3aa: CASSEDRDVNTEAFF
d_gene: TRBD1
j_gene: TRBJ1-1
v_gene: TRBV19
abundance: few

CDR3nt: TGTGCCAGCAGCGTATTCCCCCAGGCTGAGAGCTCTGGAAACACCATATATTTT
CDR3aa: CASSVFPQAESSGNTIYF
d_gene: .
j_gene: TRBJ1-3
v_gene: TRBV9
abundance: few

CDR3nt: TGTGCCAGCAGCTTGGACAGGCCTCTCTATGGCTACACCTTC
CDR3aa: CASSLDRPLYGYTF
d_gene: .
j_gene: TRBJ1-2
v_gene: TRBV5-5
abundance: few

CDR3nt: TGCAGTGCTAGCCCTCAGGGGAGGAATCAGCCCCAGCATTTT
CDR3aa: CSASPQGRNQPQHF
d_gene: .
j_gene: TRBJ1-5
v_gene: TRBV20-1
abundance: .

CDR3nt: TGCAGTGCTAGTACCCCCTTGAACACCGGGGAGCTGTTTTTT
CDR3aa: CSASTPLNTGELFF
d_gene: .
j_gene: TRBJ2-2
v_gene: TRBV20-1
abundance: many

CDR3nt: TGTGCCAGCAGTTTAGCAGGGGCCGGTGGGAATGAGCAGTTCTTC
CDR3aa: CASSLAGAGGNEQFF
d_gene: .
j_gene: TRBJ2-1
v_gene: TRBV12-3/TRBV12-4
abundance: few

CDR3nt: TGTGCCTGGAGTGCGGGACTCCTGCAGCCCCAGCATTTT
CDR3aa: CAWSAGLLQPQHF
d_gene: .
j_gene: TRBJ1-5
v_gene: TRBV30
abundance: .

CDR3nt: TGTGCCTGGAACAGGGCTGGGCCTAATTCACCCCTCCACTTT
CDR3aa: CAWNRAGPNSPLHF
d_gene: .
j_gene: TRBJ1-6
v_gene: TRBV30
abundance: .

CDR3nt: TGTGCCAGCAGTTTAGTCGCCGGGGGCACTGAAGCTTTCTTT
CDR3aa: CASSLVAGGTEAFF
d_gene: .
j_gene: TRBJ1-1
v_gene: TRBV28
abundance: many

CDR3nt: TGCGCCAGCAGCTCTCGGGGGGCTGGAGAAAAACTGTTTTTT
CDR3aa: CASSSRGAGEKLFF
d_gene: .
j_gene: TRBJ1-4
v_gene: TRBV5-1
abundance: many

CDR3nt: TGTGCCAGCAGCGCGTATGGGGACAGAAACTACAATGAGCAGTTCTTC
CDR3aa: CASSAYGDRNYNEQFF
d_gene: TRBD1
j_gene: TRBJ2-1
v_gene: TRBV11-3
abundance: .

CDR3nt: TGTGCCAGCAGTGACTGGCAGTTAGAGACCCAGTACTTC
CDR3aa: CASSDWQLETQYF
d_gene: .
j_gene: TRBJ2-5
v_gene: TRBV2
abundance: many

CDR3nt: TGTGCCAGCAGCTTAATAACAGGGGATGTTGTCGATGGCTACACCTTC
CDR3aa: CASSLITGDVVDGYTF
d_gene: TRBD1
j_gene: TRBJ1-2
v_gene: TRBV7-8
abundance: few

CDR3nt: TGTGCCAGCAGCCAACACAGGGAAGTATCTAGAGCTTTCTTT
CDR3aa: CASSQHREVSRAFF
d_gene: .
j_gene: TRBJ1-1
v_gene: TRBV14
abundance: few

CDR3nt: TGTGCCTGGAGTCCCGACGGCGGATCAGATACGCAGTATTTT
CDR3aa: CAWSPDGGSDTQYF
d_gene: .
j_gene: TRBJ2-3
v_gene: TRBV30
abundance: many

CDR3nt: TGTGCCAGCAGCTTACCGGGACAGGGAACCGGGGCCAACGTCCTGACTTTC
CDR3aa: CASSLPGQGTGANVLTF
d_gene: TRBD1
j_gene: TRBJ2-6
v_gene: TRBV28
abundance: .

CDR3nt: TGCAGTGCCCTAGACAGGGCGAGCACAGATACGCAGTATTTT
CDR3aa: CSALDRASTDTQYF
d_gene: TRBD1
j_gene: TRBJ2-3
v_gene: TRBV20-1
abundance: few

CDR3nt: TGTGCCAGCAGCCTCGGGACAGAAACTTCCTACGAGCAGTACTTC
CDR3aa: CASSLGTETSYEQYF
d_gene: TRBD1
j_gene: TRBJ2-7
v_gene: TRBV7-6
abundance: .

CDR3nt: TGTGCCAGCAGTTTATATGGTGGCGGTCGCACAGATACGCAGTATTTT
CDR3aa: CASSLYGGGRTDTQYF
d_gene: .
j_gene: TRBJ2-3
v_gene: TRBV28
abundance: many

CDR3nt: TGTGCCAGCAGCGCCGACCCCGGCGGCGTAGCCAAAAACATTCAGTACTTC
CDR3aa: CASSADPGGVAKNIQYF
d_gene: .
j_gene: TRBJ2-4
v_gene: TRBV2
abundance: many

CDR3nt: TGCGCCAGCAGCTTGGAAGGGACAGGGGAGGAGCTGTTTTTT
CDR3aa: CASSLEGTGEELFF
d_gene: TRBD1
j_gene: TRBJ2-2
v_gene: TRBV5-1
abundance: many

CDR3nt: TGTGCCAGCAGTTCCTCGGGCTCTCACTATGGCTACACCTTC
CDR3aa: CASSSSGSHYGYTF
d_gene: .
j_gene: TRBJ1-2
v_gene: TRBV6-2/TRBV6-3
abundance: many

CDR3nt: TGCGCCAGCAGCTTGGTCCTAGCGGGAGCCGGGGAGCTGTTTTTT
CDR3aa: CASSLVLAGAGELFF
d_gene: TRBD2
j_gene: TRBJ2-2
v_gene: TRBV5-1
abundance: many

CDR3nt: TGTGCCAGCAGCCAAGAGGTTAGGACAGGGGGCTCCCTATACAATGAGCAGTTCTTC
CDR3aa: CASSQEVRTGGSLYNEQFF
d_gene: TRBD1
j_gene: TRBJ2-1
v_gene: TRBV3-1
abundance: .

CDR3nt: TGTGCCAGCAACAAAATCGAGCCTGCACAGGGGGGATATGGCTACACCTTC
CDR3aa: CASNKIEPAQGGYGYTF
d_gene: TRBD1
j_gene: TRBJ1-2
v_gene: TRBV6-2/TRBV6-3
abundance: many

CDR3nt: TGTGCCTGGTGGGACACTGAAGCTTTCTTT
CDR3aa: CAWWDTEAFF
d_gene: .
j_gene: TRBJ1-1
v_gene: TRBV30
abundance: many

CDR3nt: TGCAGCGTTGAAGGTCTTAACTATGGCTACACCTTC
CDR3aa: CSVEGLNYGYTF
d_gene: .
j_gene: TRBJ1-2
v_gene: TRBV29-1
abundance: few

CDR3nt: TGTGCCAGCTCACCTCAGGGTAGCAATCAGCCCCAGCATTTT
CDR3aa: CASSPQGSNQPQHF
d_gene: .
j_gene: TRBJ1-5
v_gene: TRBV18
abundance: many

CDR3nt: TGTGCCAGCAGCCCCTCAGGACAGGGGAACACTGAAGCTTTCTTT
CDR3aa: CASSPSGQGNTEAFF
d_gene: TRBD1
j_gene: TRBJ1-1
v_gene: TRBV9
abundance: few

CDR3nt: TGTGCCAGCAGTTCTTTGGGGGTTCTGTTTTTT
CDR3aa: CASSSLGVLFF
d_gene: .
j_gene: TRBJ2-2
v_gene: TRBV28
abundance: .

CDR3nt: TGTGCCAGCAGCTTAGTAATCCGAGGGGATCGTGAAAAACTGTTTTTT
CDR3aa: CASSLVIRGDREKLFF
d_gene: .
j_gene: TRBJ1-4
v_gene: TRBV7-8
abundance: many

CDR3nt: TGTGCCACCAGTGATGGAATCTCTGGGGCCAACGTCCTGACTTTC
CDR3aa: CATSDGISGANVLTF
d_gene: .
j_gene: TRBJ2-6
v_gene: TRBV24-1
abundance: .

CDR3nt: TGTGCCAGCAGTCCCCTTCGGGGACAGGGTATCGATGGCTACACCTTC
CDR3aa: CASSPLRGQGIDGYTF
d_gene: TRBD1
j_gene: TRBJ1-2
v_gene: TRBV6-1
abundance: few

CDR3nt: TGCGCCAGCAGCCAAGATATAGGGGGCGCAGATACGCAGTATTTT
CDR3aa: CASSQDIGGADTQYF
d_gene: TRBD1
j_gene: TRBJ2-3
v_gene: TRBV4-3
abundance: many

CDR3nt: TGTGCCTGGAGTAGAGGGGCTGATGGCTACACCTTC
CDR3aa: CAWSRGADGYTF
d_gene: .
j_gene: TRBJ1-2
v_gene: TRBV30
abundance: many

CDR3nt: TGTGCCAGCAGCTTAGAGAGCAGGGAAACCTACGAGCAGTACTTC
CDR3aa: CASSLESRETYEQYF
d_gene: .
j_gene: TRBJ2-7
v_gene: TRBV11-1
abundance: many

CDR3nt: TGTGCCAGCAGTCCGGACAGGGGCCGAGATCAGCCCCAGCATTTT
CDR3aa: CASSPDRGRDQPQHF
d_gene: TRBD1
j_gene: TRBJ1-5
v_gene: TRBV6-1
abundance: many

CDR3nt: TGTGCCAGCAGTTTTCTGGGCGGGGGGAGAGATACGCAGTATTTT
CDR3aa: CASSFLGGGRDTQYF
d_gene: TRBD2
j_gene: TRBJ2-3
v_gene: TRBV12-3/TRBV12-4
abundance: many

CDR3nt: TGTGCCGCTGGCCGCAATCTTAACACCGGGGAGCTGTTTTTT
CDR3aa: CAAGRNLNTGELFF
d_gene: .
j_gene: TRBJ2-2
v_gene: TRBV7-9
abundance: .

CDR3nt: TGTGCTAGTGGTCTCGACGGAACAGATACGCAGTATTTT
CDR3aa: CASGLDGTDTQYF
d_gene: .
j_gene: TRBJ2-3
v_gene: TRBV12-5
abundance: .

CDR3nt: TGTGCCAGCAGTTACTCGATTGGAGGGGGAGGCGAGCAGTACTTC
CDR3aa: CASSYSIGGGGEQYF
d_gene: .
j_gene: TRBJ2-7
v_gene: TRBV6-5
abundance: .